This T cell receptor beta chain was sequenced during a study of post-analysis software for immune sequencing data. Study at large: Clinical courses comprised relapsing-remitting, secondary progressive and progressive-relapsing multiple sclerosis. Study-wide results and limits: Relative to controls, patients had about 5 TRBV segments at higher frequency, with TRBV5-6, TRBV5-1 and TRBV20-1 among these. Patients with multiple sclerosis recorded significantly lower normalized Chao1 diversity than controls, the study found. By F measure, samples from a shared preparation batch strongly co-clustered.

Concerning this clonotype itself: Its antigen remains unidentified.

Included in the TCR beta cDNA libraries were unique molecular identifiers. A single record per CDR3 protein comes from TCRdb applying MiXCR to the PCR reads. In the table there are 380,000 or so distinct CDR3 sequences, approximately 38% of which are singletons. Germline assignment: CDR1 ENHRY and CDR2 SYGVKD. CDR3 length: 14 amino acids. V was pared by 2 bases and J by 9 bases, with 14 bases between. This rearrangement joins TRBV10-3 to TRBJ2-1, with D possibly matching TRBD2 (5 bases). Sample: blood. The origin of this receptor is a girl aged 10 to 17 with multiple sclerosis. DNA for the CDR3: TGTGCCATCAGTGAGGGTAGTCTAGGAGGTGAGCAGTTCTTC. As protein: CAISEGSLGGEQFF.